This T cell receptor beta chain is from a study of CXCR3-negative and CXCR3-positive naive CD8 T cells. Study-level findings and limits: TRBV-TRBJ usage was alike in naive CXCR3-negative and CXCR3-positive cells but differed in memory cells. Both naive subsets showed comparably high diversity, and memory CD8+ cells showed much lower diversity.

As to this clonotype: Its antigen is undetermined.

Libraries of TRB cDNA were made by 5' RACE and carried UMIs. From the 5' RACE reads, TCRdb lists one entry per CDR3 protein and no DNA. The clone table shows nearly 45,000 distinct CDR3 sequences, with the ten largest holding roughly 14%. The CDR3 covers 14 residues. Looked up from germline, CDR1 is KGHSH and CDR2 is LQKENI. The source of this sequence is a human donor in good health. Some clones in this sample may be carry-over from other donors' samples. Sequencing was done on a sample of memory CD8+ T cells from blood. The J gene is TRBJ2-7, the V gene TRBV18; TCRdb returns TRBD1, unconfirmable since there is no DNA. CDR3 residues: CASSPPIRESEQYF.